The rows below give T cell receptor beta chains drawn from one sample of a study of blood T cells in healthy people across ages. Each CDR3 protein gets one entry after TCRdb re-called the 5' RACE reads with MiXCR. The sample shows roughly 2 million distinct CDR3 sequences, around half of them seen only once. The sequencing input was blood. Receptors were obtained from a woman aged 35 to 49 in good health. Both conserved end residues are trimmed from each CDR3. Each record gives: V gene, J gene, D gene, CDR3 protein. The D gene is left open where the match is weak.

V: TRBV29-1
J: TRBJ1-2
D: NA
CDR3: SVVAEPLANYGYT

V: TRBV9
J: TRBJ2-3
D: TRBD2
CDR3: ASSASSGGYNTDTQY

V: TRBV29-1
J: TRBJ2-5
D: NA
CDR3: SVVGAIEETQY

V: TRBV4-3
J: TRBJ2-1
D: TRBD2
CDR3: ASKPGLVVDEQF

V: TRBV28
J: TRBJ1-1
D: NA
CDR3: ASRGGANTEAF

V: TRBV29-1
J: TRBJ2-1
D: NA
CDR3: SAGTPSYNEQF

V: TRBV7-8
J: TRBJ2-7
D: NA
CDR3: ASSLAWRDCEQY

V: TRBV28
J: TRBJ2-5
D: NA
CDR3: ASITGPYQETQY

V: TRBV4-3
J: TRBJ1-4
D: NA
CDR3: ASSQDREGPNEKLF

V: TRBV12-3/TRBV12-4
J: TRBJ2-1
D: NA
CDR3: ASSLPLAGRDNEQF

V: TRBV7-9
J: TRBJ2-7
D: TRBD1
CDR3: ASSLGTGGHGEY

V: TRBV7-3
J: TRBJ2-5
D: TRBD1
CDR3: ASSFYRGPQETQY

V: TRBV4-3
J: TRBJ2-3
D: TRBD2
CDR3: ASSQGPSRRGGAGVTDTQY

V: TRBV5-1
J: TRBJ2-7
D: NA
CDR3: ASSSGLSGTGTQY